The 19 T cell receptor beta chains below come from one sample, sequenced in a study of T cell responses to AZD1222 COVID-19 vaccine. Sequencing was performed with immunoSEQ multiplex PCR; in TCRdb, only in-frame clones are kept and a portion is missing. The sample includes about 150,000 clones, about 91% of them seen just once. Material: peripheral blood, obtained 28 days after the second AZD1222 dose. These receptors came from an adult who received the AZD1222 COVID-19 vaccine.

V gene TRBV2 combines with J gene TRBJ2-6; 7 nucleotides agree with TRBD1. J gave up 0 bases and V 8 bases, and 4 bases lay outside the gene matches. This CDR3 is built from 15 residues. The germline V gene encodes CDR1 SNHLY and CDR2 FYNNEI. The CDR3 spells CASGQAVSGANVLTF. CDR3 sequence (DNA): TGTGCCAGCGGACAGGCAGTCTCTGGGGCCAACGTCCTGACTTTC.

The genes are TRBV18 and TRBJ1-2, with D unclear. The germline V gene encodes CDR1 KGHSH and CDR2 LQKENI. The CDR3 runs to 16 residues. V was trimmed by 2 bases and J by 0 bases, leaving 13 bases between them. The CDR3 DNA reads TGTGCCAGCTCACCATTCTCAGGACGAGCTAACTATGGCTACACCTTC. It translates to CASSPFSGRANYGYTF.

In DNA, the CDR3 is TGTGCCAGCAGTCCGGGACGGCGGGGTGAAAAACTGTTTTTT. Its translation is CASSPGRRGEKLFF. V usage is TRBV2 and J usage is TRBJ1-4; the D gene is possibly TRBD1 (5 bases). Germline CDR1 reads SNHLY; CDR2 reads FYNNEI. The CDR3 loop spans 14 amino acids. V gave up 5 bases and J gave up 7 bases, with 14 bases separating them.

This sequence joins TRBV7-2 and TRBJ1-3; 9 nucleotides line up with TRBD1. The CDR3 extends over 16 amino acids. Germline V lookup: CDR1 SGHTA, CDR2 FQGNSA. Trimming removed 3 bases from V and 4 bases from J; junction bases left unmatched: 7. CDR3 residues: CASSFQRTGAGNTIYF. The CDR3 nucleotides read TGTGCCAGCAGCTTCCAAAGGACAGGGGCGGGAAACACCATATATTTT.

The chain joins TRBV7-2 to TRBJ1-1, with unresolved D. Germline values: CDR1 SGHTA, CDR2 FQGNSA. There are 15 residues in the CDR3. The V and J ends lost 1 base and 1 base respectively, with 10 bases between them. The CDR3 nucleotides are TGTGCCAGCAGCTTAGACACCGGACCGAACACTGAAGCTTTCTTT. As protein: CASSLDTGPNTEAFF.

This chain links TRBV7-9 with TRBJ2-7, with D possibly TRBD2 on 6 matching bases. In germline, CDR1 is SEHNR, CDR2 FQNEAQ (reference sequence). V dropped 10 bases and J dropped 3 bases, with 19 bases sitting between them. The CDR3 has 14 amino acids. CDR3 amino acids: CATETRERYYEQYF. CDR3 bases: TGTGCCACCGAAACGCGGGAAAGGTACTACGAGCAGTACTTC.

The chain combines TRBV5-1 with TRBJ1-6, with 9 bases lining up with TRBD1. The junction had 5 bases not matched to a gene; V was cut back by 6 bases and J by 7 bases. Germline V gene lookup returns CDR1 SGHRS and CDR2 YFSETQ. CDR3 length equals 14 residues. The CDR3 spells CASNIGQGNSPLHF. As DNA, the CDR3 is TGCGCCAGCAACATAGGACAGGGGAATTCACCCCTCCACTTT.

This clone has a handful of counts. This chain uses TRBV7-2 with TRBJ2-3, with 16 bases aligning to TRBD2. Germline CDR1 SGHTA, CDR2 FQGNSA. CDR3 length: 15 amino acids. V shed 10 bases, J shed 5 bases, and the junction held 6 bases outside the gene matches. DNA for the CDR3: TGTGCCACCGGGACTAGCGGGGGGGCCATAGATACGCAGTATTTT. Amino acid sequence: CATGTSGGAIDTQYF.

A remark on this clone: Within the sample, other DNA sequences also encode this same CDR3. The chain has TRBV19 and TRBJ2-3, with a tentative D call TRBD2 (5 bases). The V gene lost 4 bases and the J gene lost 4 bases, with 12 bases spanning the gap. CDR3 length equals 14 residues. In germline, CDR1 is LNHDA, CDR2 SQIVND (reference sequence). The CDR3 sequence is CASSTPGLADTQYF. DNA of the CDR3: TGTGCCAGTAGTACACCCGGACTCGCAGATACGCAGTATTTT. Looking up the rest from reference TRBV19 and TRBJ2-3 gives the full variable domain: DGGITQSPKYLFRKEGQNVTLSCEQNLNHDAMYWYRQDPGQGLRLIYYSQIVNDFQKGDIAEGYSVSREKKESFPLTVTSAQKNPTAFYLCASSTPGLADTQYFGPGTRLTVL.

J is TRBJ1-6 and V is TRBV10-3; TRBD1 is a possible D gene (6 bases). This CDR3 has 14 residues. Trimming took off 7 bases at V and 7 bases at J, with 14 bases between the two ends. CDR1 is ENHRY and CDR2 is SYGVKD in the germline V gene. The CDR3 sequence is CAITSGAGNSPLHF. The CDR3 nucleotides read TGTGCCATCACCTCGGGGGCCGGGAATTCACCCCTCCACTTT.

DNA of the CDR3: TGCGCCAGCAGCTTGACTAGCGGGACCAACAATGAGCAGTTCTTC. Protein product: CASSLTSGTNNEQFF. The chain has TRBV5-1 and TRBJ2-1; 10 bases are shared with TRBD2. Trimming removed 1 base from V and 5 bases from J; junction bases left unmatched: 3. In germline, CDR1 is SGHRS, CDR2 YFSETQ. The CDR3 has 15 residues.

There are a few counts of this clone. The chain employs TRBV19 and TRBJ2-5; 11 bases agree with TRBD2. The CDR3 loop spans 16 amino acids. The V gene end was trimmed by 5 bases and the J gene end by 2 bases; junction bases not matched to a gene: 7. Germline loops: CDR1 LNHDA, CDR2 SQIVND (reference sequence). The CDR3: CASSSLAGGPQETQYF. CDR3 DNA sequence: TGTGCCAGTAGTTCCCTAGCGGGGGGACCGCAAGAGACCCAGTACTTC.

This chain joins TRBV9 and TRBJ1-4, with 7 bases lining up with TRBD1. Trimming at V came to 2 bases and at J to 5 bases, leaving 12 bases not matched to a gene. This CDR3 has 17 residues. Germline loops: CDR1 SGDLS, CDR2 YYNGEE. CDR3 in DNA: TGTGCCAGCAGCGTCCCCCCTCGGACAGGCAGCAATGAAAAACTGTTTTTT. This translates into CASSVPPRTGSNEKLFF.

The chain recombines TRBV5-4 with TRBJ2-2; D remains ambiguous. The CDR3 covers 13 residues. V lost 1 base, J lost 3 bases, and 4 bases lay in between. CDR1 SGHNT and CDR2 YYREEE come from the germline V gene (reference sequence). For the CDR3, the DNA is TGTGCCAGCAGCTTGATAGACACCGGGGAGCTGTTTTTT. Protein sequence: CASSLIDTGELFF.

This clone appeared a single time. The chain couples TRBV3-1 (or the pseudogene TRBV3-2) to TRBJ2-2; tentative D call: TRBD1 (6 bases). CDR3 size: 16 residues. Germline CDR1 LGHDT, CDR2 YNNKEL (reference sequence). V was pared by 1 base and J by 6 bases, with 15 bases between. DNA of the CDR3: TGTGCCAGCAGCCAAGGCCGACAGGTTGGGGCCGGGGAGCTGTTTTTT. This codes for CASSQGRQVGAGELFF.

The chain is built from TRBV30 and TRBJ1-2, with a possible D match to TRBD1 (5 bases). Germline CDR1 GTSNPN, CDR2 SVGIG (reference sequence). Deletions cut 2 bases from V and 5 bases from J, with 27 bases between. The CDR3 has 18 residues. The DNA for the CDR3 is TGTGCCTGGAGTAAGTTGGCGGGGCCCCTGAGGCAGAAGTATGGCTACACCTTC. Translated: CAWSKLAGPLRQKYGYTF.

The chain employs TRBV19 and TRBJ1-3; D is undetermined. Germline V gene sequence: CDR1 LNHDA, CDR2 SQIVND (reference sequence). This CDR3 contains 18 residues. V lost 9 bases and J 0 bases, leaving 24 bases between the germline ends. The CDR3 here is CASGDPLYPGSSGNTIYF. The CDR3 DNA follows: TGTGCCAGCGGAGATCCCCTGTATCCCGGGAGCTCTGGAAACACCATATATTTT.

The CDR3 DNA reads TGTGCCAGCAGCCCCCTGACTAGCTCAGATACGCAGTATTTT. Its translation is CASSPLTSSDTQYF. The chain uses TRBV7-9 and TRBJ2-3, with 7 positions matching TRBD2. With 5 bases clipped from V and 4 bases from J, the junction kept 6 bases outside the gene matches. CDR3 length: 14 amino acids. Germline V gene lookup returns CDR1 SEHNR and CDR2 FQNEAQ (reference sequence).

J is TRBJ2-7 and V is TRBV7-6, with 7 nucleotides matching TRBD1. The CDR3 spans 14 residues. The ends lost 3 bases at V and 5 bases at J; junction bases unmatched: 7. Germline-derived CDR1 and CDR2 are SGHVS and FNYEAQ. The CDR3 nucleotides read TGTGCCAGCAGCTTTGCCGGGACAGTTAACGAGCAGTACTTC. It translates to CASSFAGTVNEQYF.